Each of the 30 T cell receptor beta chains below was sequenced from the same sample in a study of shared clonotypes between healthy human individuals. TCRdb's copy holds only in-frame clones and misses some; the assay was immunoSEQ multiplex PCR. Found here are a few million clones, approximately 94% of them singletons; the top ten hold about 0.13%. Material: naive CD4+ T cells sorted from blood. The subset: CD45RA+ positively selected. These receptors originate from a young man in good health.

CDR3 coding DNA: TGTGCCAGCAGCTTGACAGGGGCGTCAGATACGCAGTATTTT. Translating gives CASSLTGASDTQYF. The chain is built from TRBV11-2 and TRBJ2-3, with TRBD1 matching over 8 bases. Losses at the gene ends were 3 bases for V and 4 bases for J; bases not matched to a gene: 3. Germline-derived CDR1 and CDR2 are SGHAT and FQNNGV. The CDR3 totals 14 residues.

The chain uses TRBV2 and TRBJ2-4; D possibly corresponds to TRBD2 (6 bases). Per the germline V gene, CDR1 is SNHLY and CDR2 is FYNNEI. This CDR3 region has 13 residues. V shed 2 bases and J shed 9 bases, with 11 bases lying between them. The CDR3 DNA is TGTGCCAGCAGTGAATCCCGGGACTCCATTCAGTACTTC. This sequence encodes CASSESRDSIQYF. Full variable domain (missing parts from reference TRBV2 and TRBJ2-4): EPEVTQTPSHQVTQMGQEVILRCVPISNHLYFYWYRQILGQKVEFLVSFYNNEISEKSEIFDDQFSVERPDGSNFTLKIRSTKLEDSAMYFCASSESRDSIQYFGAGTRLSVL.

The genes are TRBV28 and TRBJ1-1; the match to TRBD1 covers 11 bases. The CDR3 covers 15 residues. The V segment lost 6 bases and the J segment 6 bases; nucleotides outside the gene matches: 9. CDR1 MDHEN and CDR2 SYDVKM come from the germline V gene. The CDR3 DNA follows: TGTGCCAGCAGCCCAGGGACAGGGGGAAGAGCTGAAGCTTTCTTT. Protein product: CASSPGTGGRAEAFF. Full variable domain (missing parts from reference TRBV28 and TRBJ1-1): DVKVTQSSRYLVKRTGEKVFLECVQDMDHENMFWYRQDPGLGLRLIYFSYDVKMKEKGDIPEGYSVSREKKERFSLILESASTNQTSMYLCASSPGTGGRAEAFFGQGTRLTVV.

The sample holds one count of this clone. V is TRBV6-5 and J is TRBJ1-1, with D tentatively TRBD1 (6 bases). This CDR3 is 16 amino acids long. The germline V gene encodes CDR1 MNHEY and CDR2 SVGAGI. Trimming shortened V by 0 bases and J by 4 bases, and 15 bases separated the two germline ends. The CDR3 here is CASSYSGGGGGTEAFF. CDR3 bases: TGTGCCAGCAGTTACTCGGGGGGGGGCGGCGGCACTGAAGCTTTCTTT.

The J gene is TRBJ2-7, the V gene TRBV19, with 7 bases fitting TRBD1. The CDR3 spans 15 residues. Losses at the gene ends were 5 bases for V and 3 bases for J; bases not matched to a gene: 10. CDR1 is LNHDA, CDR2 SQIVND, per germline (reference sequence). DNA for the CDR3: TGTGCCAGTAGTCCCCAGACAGGGATTATCTACGAGCAGTACTTC. It encodes CASSPQTGIIYEQYF.

The gene calls are TRBV19 and TRBJ2-7, with TRBD2 identical over 14 bases. The CDR3 has 14 amino acids. V shed 6 bases and J 3 bases; nucleotides not matched to a gene: 1. CDR1 and CDR2 (germline): LNHDA, SQIVND (reference sequence). CDR3 DNA: TGTGCCAGTAGCGGACTAGCGGGAGGCTACGAGCAGTACTTC. Amino acid sequence: CASSGLAGGYEQYF.

This chain uses TRBV7-6 with TRBJ2-7, with a possible D match to TRBD2 (6 bases). Deletions cut 5 bases from V and 2 bases from J, with 16 bases between. Germline assignment: CDR1 SGHVS and CDR2 FNYEAQ. The CDR3 length is 15 residues. The CDR3 DNA sequence: TGTGCCAGCAGCGAAGCATTCGGGAGCCCCTACGAGCAGTACTTC. Translated, it gives CASSEAFGSPYEQYF.

With regard to this clone: This CDR3 is also generated by other DNA sequences in the sample. The chain couples TRBV2 to TRBJ2-7; 9 bases align to TRBD1. CDR1 and CDR2 (germline): SNHLY, FYNNEI. The J segment lost 3 bases and the V segment lost 6 bases, leaving 0 bases of the junction unmatched. The CDR3 spans 12 residues. The CDR3 nucleotides read TGTGCCAGCAGGACAGGGGGCTACGAGCAGTACTTC. Translated: CASRTGGYEQYF.

This clone occurred once. The chain combines TRBV29-1 with TRBJ2-2; maybe TRBD1 (6 bases). V lost 5 bases to trimming and J lost 5 bases, with 12 bases between them. Germline-derived CDR1 and CDR2 are SQVTM and ANQGSEA. This CDR3 has 13 residues. Here the CDR3 reads CSVSQGWTGELFF. The CDR3 DNA sequence: TGCAGCGTTTCCCAGGGGTGGACCGGGGAGCTGTTTTTT.

This rearrangement joins TRBV7-9 to TRBJ1-2; D unclear. The CDR3 runs to 12 residues. Germline V gene lookup returns CDR1 SEHNR and CDR2 FQNEAQ (reference sequence). Trimming removed 1 base at V and 13 bases at J, with 13 bases between. The CDR3 DNA is TGTGCCAGCAGCTTAGAGGCGGGAAAGGGCACCTTC. Protein product: CASSLEAGKGTF.

This chain connects TRBV6-5 to TRBJ1-2; the D gene is possibly TRBD1 (6 bases). This CDR3 region has 14 residues. Per the germline V gene, CDR1 is MNHEY and CDR2 is SVGAGI. Between the trimmed V and J ends, which lost 8 bases and 6 bases, there was a span of 19 bases. CDR3 in DNA: TGTGCCAGCGCCGTGCTGACAGGTTTGGATGGCTACACCTTC. It encodes CASAVLTGLDGYTF.

This chain uses TRBV2 with TRBJ2-1, with 12 bases fitting TRBD2. This CDR3 is built from 14 residues. The J segment lost 10 bases and the V segment lost 8 bases, leaving 9 bases of the junction unmatched. Germline CDR1 reads SNHLY; CDR2 reads FYNNEI. CDR3 in amino acids: CASDGLAGPGEQFF. The CDR3 region has the DNA TGTGCCAGCGATGGACTAGCGGGGCCCGGGGAGCAGTTCTTC.

The V call is TRBV7-2, the J call TRBJ2-7; D gene unclear. Germline CDR1 SGHTA, CDR2 FQGNSA. The V gene lost 6 bases and the J gene lost 7 bases, with 10 bases spanning the gap. The CDR3 length is 11 residues. The CDR3 DNA reads TGTGCCAGCAGAGCCTCCGGGGAGCAGTACTTC. It translates to CASRASGEQYF.

This clone was counted between two and nine times. Its ends do not fully match the called genes, so a read error is possible. The CDR3 DNA reads as TGTGCCAGCAGCTTTTCCCAGACGCACTACAAGCAGTACTTC. It codes for CASSFSQTHYKQYF. The chain combines TRBV5-6 with TRBJ2-7; D remains ambiguous. The CDR3 contains 14 residues. CDR1 SGHDT and CDR2 YYEEEE come from the germline V gene.

V is TRBV9 and J is TRBJ1-3; tentative D call: TRBD1 (5 bases). Trimming took off 3 bases at V and 4 bases at J, with 11 bases between the two ends. The CDR3 loop spans 14 amino acids. Germline CDR1 reads SGDLS; CDR2 reads YYNGEE. The CDR3 loop is CASSGGPGGNTIYF. The DNA for the CDR3 is TGTGCCAGCAGCGGGGGACCGGGAGGAAACACCATATATTTT.

The V call is TRBV2, the J call TRBJ1-2; 10 bases agree with TRBD1. Germline trimming cut 6 bases from V and 5 bases from J; bases unmatched to any gene: 6. This CDR3 is 14 amino acids long. Germline CDR1 reads SNHLY; CDR2 reads FYNNEI. DNA for the CDR3: TGTGCCAGCAGGGGGACAGGGGTAGGTTATGGCTACACCTTC. Its protein is CASRGTGVGYGYTF.

This sequence joins TRBV18 and TRBJ1-1; TRBD1 might be the D (5 bases). This CDR3 contains 15 residues. Between the trimmed V and J ends, which lost 0 bases and 3 bases, there was a span of 11 bases. The germline gives CDR1 KGHSH, CDR2 LQKENI. CDR3 protein: CASSPPAGTYTEAFF. The CDR3 bases are TGTGCCAGCTCACCACCGGCAGGGACGTACACTGAAGCTTTCTTT.

The V gene is TRBV30, the J gene TRBJ1-1; D not certain. The CDR3 length is 12 residues. Germline CDR1 GTSNPN, CDR2 SVGIG (reference sequence). Trimming stripped 3 bases from V and 4 bases from J, with 9 bases between. This chain's CDR3 is CAWRPKTTEAFF. Here the CDR3 DNA reads TGTGCCTGGAGACCCAAAACCACTGAAGCTTTCTTT.

The rearrangement links TRBV27 to TRBJ1-2, with 8 nucleotides matching TRBD1. From germline, CDR1 is MNHEY and CDR2 SMNVEV (reference sequence). This CDR3 contains 14 residues. V gave up 4 bases and J gave up 4 bases; unmatched junction bases: 5. The CDR3 DNA reads TGTGCCAGCAGTTCCGCTGGACAGGGCTATGGCTACACCTTC. As protein: CASSSAGQGYGYTF.

The rearrangement uses TRBV6-6 and TRBJ1-5, with a tentative D call TRBD1 (6 bases). Per the germline V gene, CDR1 is MNHNY and CDR2 is SVGAGI (reference sequence). This CDR3 has 12 amino acids. Deletions cut 6 bases from V and 7 bases from J, with 10 bases between. CDR3 bases: TGTGCCAGCAGGGAGGGGGTCCAGCCCCAGCATTTT. Residues: CASREGVQPQHF.

The V and J genes are TRBV30 and TRBJ1-2; D is possibly TRBD1 (6 bases). CDR3 size: 14 residues. The V gene lost 3 bases and the J gene lost 5 bases, with 16 bases spanning the gap. The V gene's germline CDR1 is GTSNPN and CDR2 SVGIG (reference sequence). The CDR3 here is CAWRVTGRIYGYTF. DNA of the CDR3: TGTGCCTGGAGGGTTACAGGGAGAATTTATGGCTACACCTTC.

The chain links TRBV7-2 to TRBJ2-7; D might be TRBD2 (6 bases). The CDR3 runs to 15 residues. Trimming left V 1 base short and J 4 bases short, with 14 bases between. From germline, CDR1 is SGHTA and CDR2 FQGNSA. The CDR3 loop reads CASSLVRGSAYEQYF. The CDR3 DNA sequence: TGTGCCAGCAGCTTAGTTCGGGGGAGTGCTTACGAGCAGTACTTC.

The rearrangement joins TRBV30 to TRBJ2-5; 10 bases agree with TRBD2. V was clipped by 0 bases and J by 4 bases; unmatched bases: 5. This CDR3 spans 15 amino acids. The germline V gene encodes CDR1 GTSNPN and CDR2 SVGIG (reference sequence). The CDR3 DNA follows: TGTGCCTGGAGTGTGACTAGCGGGTCAGGAGAGACCCAGTACTTC. It translates to CAWSVTSGSGETQYF.

V gene TRBV5-1 combines with J gene TRBJ2-2; no clear D gene. Trimming removed 0 bases at V and 7 bases at J, with 13 bases between. Germline assignment: CDR1 SGHRS and CDR2 YFSETQ. The CDR3 extends over 15 amino acids. The DNA for the CDR3 is TGCGCCAGCAGCTTGGTAGGAATAGGTGGCGGGGAGCTGTTTTTT. It translates to CASSLVGIGGGELFF.

As concerns this clone: Other nucleotide sequences in the sample specify the same CDR3. The V gene is TRBV5-1, the J gene TRBJ2-2; TRBD1 or TRBD2 may be the D gene (5 bases each). CDR1 SGHRS and CDR2 YFSETQ come from the germline V gene. This CDR3 is built from 15 residues. V was pared by 4 bases and J by 0 bases, with 10 bases between. CDR3 sequence: CASSPGTSNTGELFF. The CDR3, as DNA: TGCGCCAGCAGCCCCGGGACCTCGAACACCGGGGAGCTGTTTTTT. The full variable domain, rest sourced from reference TRBV5-1 and TRBJ2-2, is KAGVTQTPRYLIKTRGQQVTLSCSPISGHRSVSWYQQTPGQGLQFLFEYFSETQRNKGNFPGRFSGRQFSNSRSEMNVSTLELGDSALYLCASSPGTSNTGELFFGEGSRLTVL.

J is TRBJ1-4 and V is TRBV18; D is possibly TRBD1 (6 bases). There are 14 residues in the CDR3. Germline loops: CDR1 KGHSH, CDR2 LQKENI. Trimming removed 3 bases at V and 6 bases at J, with 11 bases between. CDR3 coding DNA: TGTGCCAGCTCACCCTTACAGGGAGATGAAAAACTGTTTTTT. The encoded protein is CASSPLQGDEKLFF.

The J gene is TRBJ2-5, the V gene TRBV28, with D perhaps TRBD2 (8 bases). The CDR3 has 16 amino acids. V was shortened by 3 bases and J by 5 bases, with 19 bases between the two germline ends. Germline lookup yields CDR1 MDHEN and CDR2 SYDVKM. The CDR3 spells CASSFLDRVAGETQYF. The CDR3 nucleotides are TGTGCCAGCAGTTTCCTTGACAGGGTAGCGGGGGAGACCCAGTACTTC.

The rearrangement joins TRBV19 to TRBJ1-2; D not resolved. Trimming removed 4 bases at V and 3 bases at J, with 6 bases between. The CDR3 loop spans 12 amino acids. Per germline, CDR1 LNHDA and CDR2 SQIVND (reference sequence). The CDR3 protein is CASSSRDYGYTF. The CDR3 bases are TGTGCCAGTAGTAGTCGGGACTATGGCTACACCTTC.

The chain recombines TRBV11-3 with TRBJ2-3, with no clear D. This CDR3 spans 15 amino acids. Trimming cost V 3 bases and J 2 bases, with 12 bases left between them. The germline V gene encodes CDR1 SGHNT and CDR2 YENEEA. The CDR3 sequence is CASSFQGADTDTQYF. CDR3 coding DNA: TGTGCCAGCAGCTTCCAAGGTGCGGACACAGATACGCAGTATTTT.

V gene TRBV12-5 combines with J gene TRBJ2-7, with unresolved D. The CDR3 runs 13 residues. The germline V gene encodes CDR1 LGHNT and CDR2 FRNRAP. V was cut by 1 base and J by 8 bases, with 12 bases left in between. The CDR3 loop reads CASGLDPVEKQYF. The CDR3 DNA is TGTGCTAGTGGTTTGGACCCCGTGGAGAAGCAGTACTTC.